The T cell receptor (beta chain) described here comes from a study of CD8 T cells in Susac syndrome. CD8+ and CD4+ T cells taken from blood had their TCR beta sequenced. The controls were healthy donors who were matched for age and sex. The CD8+ and CD4+ T cells were isolated magnetically using a negative isolation approach, whereas the TEMRA cells were enriched by FACS. CDR3 size: 17 residues. The V gene's germline CDR1 is LGHNA and CDR2 YSLEER. V gave up 0 bases and J gave up 3 bases, with 17 bases separating them. After extraction with the RNeasy kit, about 0.5 to 1 ug of the RNA was reverse transcribed using random hexamers. The CDR3 of TCR beta was amplified by immunoSEQ multiplex PCR across 54 Vbeta and 13 Jbeta. One entry per CDR3 protein results from TCRdb running MiXCR on the immunoSEQ multiplex PCR reads. The sample contains fewer than 200,000 distinct CDR3 sequences, 90% to 95% of which appear only once.

The chain combines TRBV4-3 with TRBJ1-2; tentatively, D is TRBD1 (6 bases). Sequences were obtained from CD4+ T cells from PBMCs. The clonotype was recovered from a human donor in good health. As DNA, the CDR3 is TGCGCCAGCAGCCAAGAGGGGGGTTGGGACACCCACTATGGCTACACCTTC. Its translation is CASSQEGGWDTHYGYTF.